The 27 T cell receptor beta chains reported below all come from one sample, sequenced in a study of cytomegalovirus exposure and HLA in healthy donors. This PCR relied on a set of 60 Vbeta primers and 13 Jbeta primers. Assay: immunoSEQ multiplex PCR; the TCRdb copy retains only in-frame clones and omits some. The repertoire holds more than 90,000 clones, approximately 70% seen once, with approximately 8.6% in the top ten. The sequenced material came from PBMCs. These receptors came from a man aged 25 to 45 in good health and CMV-seropositive.

The chain couples TRBV10-3 to TRBJ1-4; TRBD1 agrees at 9 bases. Germline trimming cut 2 bases from V and 3 bases from J; bases unmatched to any gene: 13. The CDR3 length is 19 residues. From germline, CDR1 is ENHRY and CDR2 SYGVKD. The CDR3 nucleotides are TGTGCCATCAGTGAGACCCGGGACAGGGATCCTATGGCTAATGAAAAACTGTTTTTT. Its protein is CAISETRDRDPMANEKLFF.

The rearrangement joins TRBV4-1 to TRBJ1-5; unclear D gene. CDR1 MGHRA and CDR2 YSYEKL come from the germline V gene. There are 15 residues in the CDR3. V dropped 4 bases and J dropped 4 bases, with 14 bases sitting between them. The CDR3 sequence: CASSLLLKTNQPQHF. CDR3 bases: TGCGCCAGCAGCCTACTCCTCAAGACTAATCAGCCCCAGCATTTT.

The chain uses TRBV5-1 and TRBJ1-1; TRBD1 matches 9 bases. The CDR3 sequence is 15 residues long. Germline values: CDR1 SGHRS, CDR2 YFSETQ. The V segment lost 3 bases and the J segment 0 bases; nucleotides outside the gene matches: 3. The CDR3 DNA reads TGCGCCAGCAGCTGGACAGGGGCGATGAACACTGAAGCTTTCTTT. It translates to CASSWTGAMNTEAFF. Complete variable domain (other parts from reference TRBV5-1 and TRBJ1-1): KAGVTQTPRYLIKTRGQQVTLSCSPISGHRSVSWYQQTPGQGLQFLFEYFSETQRNKGNFPGRFSGRQFSNSRSEMNVSTLELGDSALYLCASSWTGAMNTEAFFGQGTRLTVV.

The chain carries TRBV9 and TRBJ2-5; TRBD2 aligns across 8 bases. Germline V gene lookup returns CDR1 SGDLS and CDR2 YYNGEE. J was trimmed by 7 bases and V by 6 bases; bases with no gene match: 8. The CDR3 has 13 residues. In nucleotides, the CDR3 is TGTGCCAGCACCGACGGGGGGGCTGGGACCCAGTACTTC. Amino acids: CASTDGGAGTQYF.

This clone occurred once. The chain uses TRBV5-1 and TRBJ2-1, with 13 bases matching TRBD2. Per germline, CDR1 SGHRS and CDR2 YFSETQ. J was trimmed by 9 bases and V by 4 bases; bases with no gene match: 7. The CDR3 sequence is 15 residues long. DNA of the CDR3: TGCGCCAGCAGCCCCCGGACTAGCGGGGGCCTTGAGCAGTTCTTC. The encoded protein is CASSPRTSGGLEQFF.

This chain uses TRBV10-3 with TRBJ1-4, with a possible D match to TRBD1 (5 bases). Germline assignment: CDR1 ENHRY and CDR2 SYGVKD. This CDR3 spans 15 amino acids. V lost 0 bases and J lost 2, with 7 bases in between. The DNA of the CDR3 is TGTGCCATCAGTGAGTCGGGGGGGACTAATGAAAAACTGTTTTTT. Protein: CAISESGGTNEKLFF.

This chain links TRBV13 with TRBJ2-1; a weak D match, TRBD2 (6 bases). This CDR3 comprises 16 residues. The germline CDR1 and CDR2 sequences are PRHDT and FYEKMQ (reference sequence). V gave up 4 bases and J gave up 0 bases, with 13 bases separating them. The chain's CDR3 is CASSWGDSRSYNEQFF. DNA of the CDR3: TGTGCCAGCAGCTGGGGGGATTCCCGCTCCTACAATGAGCAGTTCTTC.

The chain uses TRBV4-3 and TRBJ2-1; D unclear. Trimming cost V 0 bases and J 1 base, with 10 bases left between them. Per the germline V gene, CDR1 is LGHNA and CDR2 is YSLEER. The CDR3 is 16 amino acids. The CDR3 loop is CASSQEASFSYNEQFF. CDR3 DNA: TGCGCCAGCAGCCAAGAGGCTTCCTTTTCCTACAATGAGCAGTTCTTC.

This sequence joins TRBV6-6 and TRBJ2-3; D unclear. Germline loops: CDR1 MNHNY, CDR2 SVGAGI (reference sequence). V was cut by 5 bases and J by 4 bases, with 7 bases left in between. The CDR3 is 12 amino acids. The CDR3 loop is CASSAPPDTQYF. DNA of the CDR3: TGTGCCAGCAGTGCGCCCCCAGATACGCAGTATTTT.

This chain uses TRBV19 with TRBJ1-5; TRBD1 is a possible D gene (6 bases). Between the trimmed V and J ends, which lost 2 bases and 7 bases, there was a span of 24 bases. Germline V gene lookup returns CDR1 LNHDA and CDR2 SQIVND (reference sequence). This CDR3 is 18 amino acids long. The CDR3 is CASSIMSPRGGLGQPQHF. CDR3 bases: TGTGCCAGTAGTATAATGTCCCCCAGAGGGGGTCTTGGACAGCCCCAGCATTTT.

This chain links TRBV11-2 with TRBJ2-1, with D unclear. In germline, CDR1 is SGHAT, CDR2 FQNNGV. Trimming cost V 5 bases and J 4 bases, with 6 bases left between them. This CDR3 has 12 residues. In DNA, the CDR3 is TGTGCCAGCAGCCCTCAGTACAATGAGCAGTTCTTC. Protein sequence: CASSPQYNEQFF.

This clone was seen only once. The CDR3 DNA sequence: TGTGCCAGCAGTGACAGGTTTATAGAAGCTTTCTTT. It encodes CASSDRFIEAFF. The rearrangement uses TRBV2 and TRBJ1-1; D uncertain. This CDR3 spans 12 amino acids. With 3 bases removed from V and 8 bases from J, the gap between germline ends came to 10 bases. The germline V gene encodes CDR1 SNHLY and CDR2 FYNNEI.

The chain links TRBV12-5 to TRBJ2-7; D not resolved. The CDR3 covers 11 residues. V was clipped by 7 bases and J by 3 bases, with 7 bases between them. The germline V gene encodes CDR1 LGHNT and CDR2 FRNRAP. The CDR3 nucleotides read TGTGCTAGTGCCATTCACTACGAGCAGTACGTC. It is translated as CASAIHYEQYV.

This chain joins TRBV2 and TRBJ2-3; TRBD1 aligns across 10 bases. The CDR3 runs to 16 residues. Germline V lookup: CDR1 SNHLY, CDR2 FYNNEI. J was trimmed by 4 bases and V by 4 bases; bases with no gene match: 8. The CDR3 loop reads CASSGGTGAWSDTQYF. CDR3 nucleotides: TGTGCCAGCAGTGGGGGGACAGGGGCCTGGTCAGATACGCAGTATTTT.

CDR3 region: CASSLSSQGYETYEQYF. CDR3 nucleotides: TGTGCCAGCAGTTTATCGTCCCAGGGGTACGAAACCTACGAGCAGTACTTC. The genes are TRBV27 and TRBJ2-5, with D possibly matching TRBD1 (6 bases). The DNA matches TRBJ2-7 better at its end, which makes the J call doubtful. Germline CDR1 is MNHEY and CDR2 is SMNVEV (reference sequence). The CDR3 runs to 17 residues.

The chain employs TRBV2 and TRBJ2-5; perhaps TRBD2 as D (6 bases). Trimming cost V 6 bases and J 5 bases, with 13 bases left between them. Germline CDR1 is SNHLY and CDR2 is FYNNEI. This CDR3 spans 13 amino acids. CDR3 sequence: CASRGLGGETQYF. CDR3 nucleotides: TGTGCCAGCAGGGGACTTGGCGGGGAGACCCAGTACTTC.

The V gene is TRBV4-3, the J gene TRBJ2-3, with D perhaps matching TRBD2 (7 bases). This CDR3 region has 15 residues. V shed 5 bases and J shed 6 bases, with 18 bases lying between them. The germline V gene encodes CDR1 LGHNA and CDR2 YSLEER. The DNA of the CDR3 is TGCGCCAGCAGCAAAAGGTGGGGGGGCATGGATACGCAGTATTTT. It translates to CASSKRWGGMDTQYF.

V is TRBV11-3 and J is TRBJ2-3; 9 bases fit TRBD1. Trimming took 5 bases from V and 3 from J; bases not matched to a gene: 9. This CDR3 spans 16 amino acids. Germline CDR1 is SGHNT and CDR2 is YENEEA. The DNA of the CDR3 is TGTGCCAGCAGCCTCCGGACAGGGGCGGCGACAGATACGCAGTATTTT. Its translation is CASSLRTGAATDTQYF.

The V and J genes are TRBV9 and TRBJ2-7, with a weak D call TRBD2 (5 bases). V gave up 3 bases and J gave up 3 bases, with 22 bases separating them. Per germline, CDR1 SGDLS and CDR2 YYNGEE. The CDR3 has 17 amino acids. Written as DNA, the CDR3 is TGTGCCAGCAGCGCCGCATCGCGGAGCATCCGGGGCTACGAGCAGTACTTC. Protein: CASSAASRSIRGYEQYF.

This clone showed up just a few times. V and J are TRBV5-6 and TRBJ1-2, with unresolved D. Germline V lookup: CDR1 SGHDT, CDR2 YYEEEE. Between the trimmed V and J ends, which lost 5 bases and 6 bases, there was a span of 11 bases. The CDR3 runs 12 residues. The CDR3 is CASRLNTDGYTF. The CDR3 DNA reads TGTGCCAGCAGGTTAAACACCGATGGCTACACCTTC.

The chain couples TRBV28 to TRBJ1-3; D is ambiguous. The germline CDR1 and CDR2 sequences are MDHEN and SYDVKM. The CDR3 extends over 16 amino acids. With 4 bases removed from V and 0 bases from J, the gap between germline ends came to 13 bases. For the CDR3, the DNA is TGTGCCAGCAGTTGGCCAACGCCTAGCTCTGGAAACACCATATATTTT. Encoded protein: CASSWPTPSSGNTIYF.

This sequence joins TRBV11-2 and TRBJ2-7; the match to TRBD2 covers 11 bases. Germline assignment: CDR1 SGHAT and CDR2 FQNNGV. The CDR3 totals 16 residues. V trimming: 7 bases; J trimming: 0 bases; junction bases outside the gene matches: 8. Written as DNA, the CDR3 is TGTGCCAGCACCCGATTAGCGGGAGGGGTCTCCTACGAGCAGTACGTC. Protein: CASTRLAGGVSYEQYV.

CDR3 sequence (DNA): TGTGCCAGTAGTTCCTCCCCGGGGGTCTTCACTGAAGCTTTCTTT. As protein: CASSSSPGVFTEAFF. The chain is built from TRBV19 and TRBJ1-1, with D possibly being TRBD1 (5 bases). Germline V lookup: CDR1 LNHDA, CDR2 SQIVND (reference sequence). This CDR3 is 15 amino acids long. Trimming removed 5 bases at V and 4 bases at J, with 17 bases between. Supplemented by reference TRBV19 and TRBJ1-1, the full variable domain reads DGGITQSPKYLFRKEGQNVTLSCEQNLNHDAMYWYRQDPGQGLRLIYYSQIVNDFQKGDIAEGYSVSREKKESFPLTVTSAQKNPTAFYLCASSSSPGVFTEAFFGQGTRLTVV.

The rearrangement uses TRBV4-1 and TRBJ2-7; TRBD1 matches 7 bases. The CDR3 runs 16 residues. Looked up from germline, CDR1 is MGHRA and CDR2 is YSYEKL. The V segment lost 2 bases and the J segment 0 bases; nucleotides outside the gene matches: 7. The DNA for the CDR3 is TGCGCCAGCAGCCAAACTACAGGGGTGAGCTCCTACGAGCAGTACTTC. Translated, it gives CASSQTTGVSSYEQYF.

The CDR3 nucleotides are TGTGCCAGCCGCGGGTCCGGGGAGGAGACCCAGTACTTC. Encoded protein: CASRGSGEETQYF. This rearrangement joins TRBV6-5 to TRBJ2-5, with D tentatively TRBD2 (5 bases). The germline V and J ends were trimmed by 8 bases and 5 bases, with 15 bases remaining between them. This CDR3 comprises 13 residues. CDR1 is MNHEY and CDR2 is SVGAGI in the germline V gene.

The V call is TRBV27, the J call TRBJ2-1, with D possibly TRBD2 on 6 matching bases. The ends were cut back, 5 bases at V and 2 bases at J, with 13 bases in the middle. CDR3 size: 15 residues. CDR1 and CDR2 (germline): MNHEY, SMNVEV (reference sequence). Here the CDR3 reads CASSPRLGTYNEQFF. The CDR3 DNA follows: TGTGCCAGCAGTCCCCGACTAGGAACCTACAATGAGCAGTTCTTC.

This clone has a single count. This chain joins TRBV7-3 and TRBJ2-3; 8 bases fit TRBD1. Germline-derived CDR1 and CDR2 are SGHTA and FQGTGA. This CDR3 contains 14 residues. V lost 5 bases to trimming and J lost 1 base; unmatched junction nucleotides: 2. CDR3 region: CASSPDRGTDTQYF. DNA of the CDR3: TGTGCCAGCAGCCCGGACAGGGGCACAGATACGCAGTATTTT. Variable domain in full (rest from reference TRBV7-3 and TRBJ2-3): GAGVSQTPSNKVTEKGKYVELRCDPISGHTALYWYRQSLGQGPEFLIYFQGTGAADDSGLPNDRFFAVRPEGSVSTLKIQRTERGDSAVYLCASSPDRGTDTQYFGPGTRLTVL.